Listed below are T cell receptor beta chains from one sample, sequenced in a study of radiation and T cells in renal cell carcinoma. The protocol was immunoSEQ multiplex PCR, while the TCRdb copy is restricted to in-frame clones and leaves out a portion. In the table there are 87,000 or so clones, roughly 90% of which are singletons. The sequences come from blood, collected from a patient whose treatment included radiotherapy and nephrectomy. The receptors were gathered from a man aged 50 to 60 with renal cell carcinoma. The conserved cysteine and the conserved F or W are not part of the CDR3 here.

J gene,V gene,CDR3 length,CDR3 protein
TRBJ2-3,TRBV7-9,12,ASSPGASIDTQY
TRBJ2-3,TRBV7-9,13,ASSPKVRLGDTQY
TRBJ2-6,TRBV18,18,ASSLTARQLLFSGANVLT
TRBJ2-7,TRBV5-1,15,ASSLALSGTVVYEQY
TRBJ1-2,TRBV19,10,ASSPSWYGYT
TRBJ1-5,TRBV4-2,14,ASSQDSGQGHQPQH
TRBJ1-1,TRBV7-9,11,ASSFALNTEAF
TRBJ2-3,TRBV30,12,ACHRGGSTDTQY
TRBJ2-3,TRBV7-3,13,ASSRGRAPTDTQY
TRBJ1-1,TRBV5-4,13,ASSLGSTGETEAF
TRBJ2-7,TRBV7-3,10,ASLNSSYEQY
TRBJ2-1,TRBV7-2,12,ASSPTSFSNEQF
TRBJ1-1,TRBV5-1,12,ASSLEGQGSEAF
TRBJ1-2,TRBV18,14,ASSPGTDTPNYGYT
TRBJ1-1,TRBV2,10,ASSEERNGAF
TRBJ1-3,TRBV2,12,ASSYLSSGNTIY
TRBJ2-2,TRBV5-1,14,ASTLDGTGYTGELF
TRBJ1-2,TRBV27,9,ASSSGKGYT
TRBJ1-1,TRBV9,11,ASSVIMNTEAF
TRBJ2-3,TRBV7-6,13,ASSPGGGSTDTQY
TRBJ1-2,TRBV6-5,12,ASSYADSSYGYT
TRBJ1-6,TRBV7-2,13,ASSVQGSYNSPLH
TRBJ1-2,TRBV6-5,11,ASSYSGSYGYT